This is a list of T cell receptor beta chains from one sample in a study of blood T cells in healthy people across ages. TCRdb reprocessed the 5' RACE reads via MiXCR and lists one record per CDR3 protein. The data contain 700,000 to 900,000 distinct CDR3 sequences, 40% to 65% of them singletons. Sequencing was carried out using blood. The origin of the receptors is a man older than 75 in good health. The CDR3 runs from the conserved cysteine through the conserved F or W. Each record gives: CDR3 length, J gene, D gene, V gene, CDR3 protein. A D gene is named only where the DNA matches it firmly.

CDR3 length: 17
J gene: TRBJ2-3
D gene: -
V gene: TRBV4-2
CDR3 protein: CASSQDGDIQGGDTQYF

CDR3 length: 13
J gene: TRBJ2-7
D gene: -
V gene: TRBV2
CDR3 protein: CASRWTQTYEQYF

CDR3 length: 15
J gene: TRBJ1-6
D gene: TRBD1
V gene: TRBV7-9
CDR3 protein: CASSLQGAVNSPLHF

CDR3 length: 14
J gene: TRBJ1-2
D gene: TRBD1
V gene: TRBV9
CDR3 protein: CASSYDRANYGYTF

CDR3 length: 23
J gene: TRBJ1-4
D gene: TRBD1
V gene: TRBV6-1
CDR3 protein: CASSDDVVIKGTGGIRTNEKLFF

CDR3 length: 14
J gene: TRBJ1-6
D gene: -
V gene: TRBV7-3
CDR3 protein: CASSYKGRGSPLHF

CDR3 length: 17
J gene: TRBJ2-5
D gene: -
V gene: TRBV7-9
CDR3 protein: CASSARRRRGAEETQYF

CDR3 length: 15
J gene: TRBJ2-1
D gene: TRBD2
V gene: TRBV5-1
CDR3 protein: CASSRVASGTNEQFF

CDR3 length: 17
J gene: TRBJ2-7
D gene: -
V gene: TRBV3-1
CDR3 protein: CASSQVPRPRGGYEQYF

CDR3 length: 15
J gene: TRBJ2-7
D gene: TRBD1
V gene: TRBV28
CDR3 protein: CASSFNRGGSYEQYF

CDR3 length: 15
J gene: TRBJ2-7
D gene: TRBD2
V gene: TRBV12-3/TRBV12-4
CDR3 protein: CASQTLSGTGYEQYF

CDR3 length: 19
J gene: TRBJ2-1
D gene: TRBD2
V gene: TRBV7-2
CDR3 protein: CASSLGLAGALGSYNEQFF

CDR3 length: 17
J gene: TRBJ1-6
D gene: -
V gene: TRBV15
CDR3 protein: CATSSMRGGGGNSPLHF

CDR3 length: 16
J gene: TRBJ2-3
D gene: TRBD2
V gene: TRBV6-5
CDR3 protein: CASSYSEIAGGRYAYF

CDR3 length: 14
J gene: TRBJ2-2
D gene: -
V gene: TRBV20-1
CDR3 protein: CSAKWNVETGELFF

CDR3 length: 12
J gene: TRBJ1-2
D gene: TRBD1
V gene: TRBV20-1
CDR3 protein: CSATHRGEFYTF

CDR3 length: 13
J gene: TRBJ2-4
D gene: -
V gene: TRBV20-1
CDR3 protein: CSALAAGLFIQYF

CDR3 length: 13
J gene: TRBJ2-7
D gene: -
V gene: TRBV5-1
CDR3 protein: CASSLAIGYEQYF

CDR3 length: 13
J gene: TRBJ2-7
D gene: -
V gene: TRBV10-3
CDR3 protein: CAIGVGAQGEQYF

CDR3 length: 15
J gene: TRBJ2-4
D gene: -
V gene: TRBV3-1
CDR3 protein: CASSQEMGTKNIQYF